The following is a TCR beta chain sequence with its context. Its cognate antigen has yet to be identified. A much larger clone differs by one base, so this may be a read error. The sample belongs to a study of tumor-infiltrating lymphocytes in primary liver carcinoma (TCRdb year 2017). For context, the study as a whole: Surgical resection was performed in China between 2015 and March 2016 on about 5 patients with histopathologically diagnosed primary liver carcinoma. Hepatocellular carcinoma (four) or combined HCC and intrahepatic cholangiocarcinoma (one) was present in the five patients, who were three men and two women aged 30 to 69 years. The five patients had tumors of stage T1-T3 N0M0, with maximum diameters ranging from roughly 4.2 to 10 cm. Roughly 3.5 to 8 million productive TCRbeta reads were obtained per sample, and no significant difference in read depth was found between tissue types. Across five regions of each liver tumor, along with adjacent normal tissue and blood, the study brought together TCRbeta repertoire sequencing, expression microarrays and whole-exome sequencing. A total of some 35 specimens from 5 patients underwent TCRbeta repertoire sequencing, comprising 25 tumor regions, 5 adjacent noncancerous liver tissues and 5 peripheral blood samples. Reproducibility between technical replicate repertoires was high, with correlation coefficients above 0.95 and mean shared-clone rates about 0.91.

The research as a whole found: A significantly larger repertoire fraction was made up by the top 250 clones in tumors than in blood (p = 0.039). Consistent with antigen-driven expansion, pairs of tumor regions showed higher repertoire overlap (mean roughly 35%) than either tumor-adjacent pairs (around 17%) or tumor-blood pairs (roughly 15%). Because the samples were bulk and unsorted, CD4+ and CD8+ T cell repertoires could not be compared. Only the TCR beta chain was sequenced, so true repertoire diversity is likely underestimated because unpaired alpha chains were not captured. With just four or five patients in the study, the authors point out that the findings should be validated in a larger study.

V is pared back by 3 bases and J by 0 bases, with 7 bases lying between the germline termini. The germline V gene supplies CDR1 SQVTM and CDR2 ANQGSEA. The CDR3, cysteine through phenylalanine, is 13 amino acids long. The kept DNA is CDR3 alone, 39 bases in frame from the first base. TRIzol reagent was used to extract blood RNA from unsorted whole blood, while the DNeasy Blood & Tissue kit provided the germline DNA. Patients had chronic HBV infection and were treatment-naive at sampling. About 3.6 milliliters of peripheral blood were collected into K2EDTA tubes before surgery. Using a constant-region primer and ProtoScript II reverse transcriptase, TCRbeta-specific cDNA was reverse-transcribed from about 460 ng total RNA. The TCRbeta libraries were prepared through three rounds of nested multiplex PCR following a slightly modified ARM-PCR procedure. Each of the first two PCR rounds ran for approximately 9 cycles and used multiplex TRBV1-TRBV30 forward primers together with a Cbeta reverse primer. Sample barcodes and Illumina adapters were attached in a final 25-cycle PCR using Deep VentR polymerase. Before sequencing, amplicons of 200-500 bp were purified from gel using a QIAquick gel extraction kit. An Illumina HiSeq 2500 was used to sequence the TCRbeta amplicons, generating 250-bp paired-end reads. As for the original processing: Quality trimming of reads was performed with Trimmomatic v0.33, and paired reads were merged with FLASH v1.2.11 so that full CDR3 sequences could be recovered. V, D and J germline segments were assigned to the rearranged TCRbeta sequences by MiGEC v1.2.1b. Clonotype statistics, along with Shannon-Wiener diversity indices, were calculated using VDJtools v1.0.0. To reduce sampling bias, subsequent analyses other than the diversity analysis used only the 250 most abundant clonotypes in each sample. TCRdb passed the public sequencing reads through fastp at Q25 and MiXCR, retaining productive beta sequences. Records with the same CDR3 protein are collapsed into one entry carrying the most frequent genes and DNA. The authors' filters were not applied to this entry. The sample table lists about 320,000 distinct CDR3 sequences, 50% to 70% of them with a count of one. In total, the top ten clones hold 9% to 10% of the sample.

The source of this sequence is a man in his forties or fifties with primary liver carcinoma and hepatitis B virus infection. What was sequenced was peripheral blood. Recombination linked TRBV29-1 to TRBJ2-3; perhaps TRBD2 is the D gene, with 5 bases matching. In nucleotide form, the sequence is TGCAGCGTTGATGGCGGGAGCACAGATACGCAGTATTTT. It is translated as CSVDGGSTDTQYF.